This T cell receptor (beta chain) was retrieved from a study of T cell repertoires in cytomegalovirus infection. This clonotype was observed many times. With 6 bases removed from V and 8 bases from J, the gap between germline ends came to 19 bases. This CDR3 has 14 residues. Each CDR3 protein is one row after TCRdb ran MiXCR on the reads. The sample lists hundreds of thousands of distinct CDR3 sequences, around 11% seen once, with about 10% in the top ten. This sequence was found in a human donor in good health (CMV status not recorded). Some clones in this sample may be carry-over from other donors' samples. Material: PBMCs. This sequence joins TRBV12-3 or TRBV12-4 and TRBJ1-2; D might be TRBD1 (5 bases). The CDR3 DNA follows: TGTGCCAGCAGCCAACCTCCAGGGACCGGCGGCTACACCTTC. Protein sequence: CASSQPPGTGGYTF.